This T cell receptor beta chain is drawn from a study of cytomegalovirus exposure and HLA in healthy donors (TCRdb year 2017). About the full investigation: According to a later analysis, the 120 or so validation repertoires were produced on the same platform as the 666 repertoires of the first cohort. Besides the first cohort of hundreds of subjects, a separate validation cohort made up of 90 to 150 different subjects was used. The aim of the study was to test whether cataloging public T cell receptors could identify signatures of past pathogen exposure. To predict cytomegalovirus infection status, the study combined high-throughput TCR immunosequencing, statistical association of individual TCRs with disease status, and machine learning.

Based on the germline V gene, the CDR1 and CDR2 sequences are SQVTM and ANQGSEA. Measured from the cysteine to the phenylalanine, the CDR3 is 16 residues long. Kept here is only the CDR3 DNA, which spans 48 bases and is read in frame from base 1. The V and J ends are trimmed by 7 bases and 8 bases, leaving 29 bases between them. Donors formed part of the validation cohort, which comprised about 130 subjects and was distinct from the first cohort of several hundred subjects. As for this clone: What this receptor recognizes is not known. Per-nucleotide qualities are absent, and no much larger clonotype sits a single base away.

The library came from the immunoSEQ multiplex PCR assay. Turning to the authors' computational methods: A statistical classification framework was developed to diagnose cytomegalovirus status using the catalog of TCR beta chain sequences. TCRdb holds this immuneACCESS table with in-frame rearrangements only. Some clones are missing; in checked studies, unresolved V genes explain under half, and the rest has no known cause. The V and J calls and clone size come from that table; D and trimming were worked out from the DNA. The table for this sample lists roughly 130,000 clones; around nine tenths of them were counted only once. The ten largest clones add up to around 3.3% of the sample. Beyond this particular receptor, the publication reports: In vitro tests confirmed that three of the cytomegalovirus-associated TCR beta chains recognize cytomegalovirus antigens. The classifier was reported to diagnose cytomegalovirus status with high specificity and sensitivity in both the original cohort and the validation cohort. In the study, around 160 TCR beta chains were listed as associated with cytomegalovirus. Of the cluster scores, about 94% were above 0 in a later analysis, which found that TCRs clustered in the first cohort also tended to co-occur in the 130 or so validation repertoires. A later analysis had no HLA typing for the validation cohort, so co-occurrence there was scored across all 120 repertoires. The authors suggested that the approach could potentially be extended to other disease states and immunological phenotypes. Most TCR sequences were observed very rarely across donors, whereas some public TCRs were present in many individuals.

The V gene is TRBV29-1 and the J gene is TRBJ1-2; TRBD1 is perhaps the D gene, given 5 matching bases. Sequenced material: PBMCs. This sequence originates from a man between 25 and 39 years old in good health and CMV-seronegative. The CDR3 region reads CSAPRGGALTEMGYTF. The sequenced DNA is TGCAGCGCTCCCCGTGGAGGGGCCCTCACCGAAATGGGCTACACCTTC.